This TCR beta chain is from a study of early T cells in non-severe SARS-CoV-2 infection. Individual cDNA molecules each received unique molecular identifiers attached to them. From the 5' RACE reads, TCRdb called clonotypes with MiXCR, one entry per CDR3 protein. The sample includes about 35,000 distinct CDR3 sequences, roughly 6% of them seen just once. With V trimmed by 1 base and J by 2 bases, 8 bases remained unmatched. CDR1 is SGHTA and CDR2 is FQGNSA in the germline V gene. CDR3 length equals 17 residues. Regarding this clonotype: The antigen is unknown.

Study-level results: VDJdb matches were skewed toward anti-spike CD8 T cell responses.

The chain links TRBV7-2 to TRBJ2-5; 9 bases map to TRBD2. This clonotype was obtained from an adult who was a healthcare worker with PCR-confirmed SARS-CoV-2 infection or an uninfected control (not recorded which). The sequences come from whole blood, collected at baseline. The CDR3 reads CASSLGLSGGKQETQYF. The CDR3 nucleotides are TGTGCCAGCAGCTTAGGCCTGAGCGGGGGGAAGCAAGAGACCCAGTACTTC.